The 32 T cell receptor beta chains below come from one sample, sequenced in a study of beta chain features in type 1 diabetes. The entirety of the isolated RNA underwent reverse transcription, so expressed TCRB transcripts were sequenced. Sequencing used immunoSEQ multiplex PCR; TCRdb keeps in-frame clones, though not all of them. The data show around 500,000 clones, roughly 30% seen once. Sequencing was carried out using naive CD4+ T cells from blood. These TCRs come from a man between 18 and 35 years old in good health.

This clone was seen more than once but under ten times. The chain has TRBV7-9 and TRBJ2-1; TRBD2 might be the D (5 bases). The CDR3 length is 15 residues. Trimming removed 3 bases from V and 4 bases from J, with 13 bases in between. CDR1 and CDR2 from the germline V gene are SEHNR and FQNEAQ (reference sequence). The CDR3 region has the DNA TGTGCCAGCAGCTTTGGGAGACTAACATACAATGAGCAGTTCTTC. Encoded protein: CASSFGRLTYNEQFF.

This clone appeared once. The rearrangement links TRBV6-5 to TRBJ2-5, with D possibly being TRBD2 (6 bases). Germline V gene data show CDR1 as MNHEY and CDR2 as SVGAGI. This CDR3 is 13 amino acids long. V was cut by 5 bases and J by 2 bases, with 9 bases left in between. CDR3 amino acids: CASSPSAQETQYF. CDR3 nucleotide sequence: TGTGCCAGCAGTCCTAGCGCACAAGAGACCCAGTACTTC.

This clone was detected only a few times. This chain uses TRBV29-1 with TRBJ1-1; tentatively, D is TRBD1 (5 bases). The CDR3 sequence is 13 residues long. Trimming stripped 5 bases from V and 1 base from J, with 11 bases between. Germline values: CDR1 SQVTM, CDR2 ANQGSEA. The CDR3 here is CSVLEGRNTEAFF. As DNA, the CDR3 is TGCAGCGTTTTGGAGGGGAGGAACACTGAAGCTTTCTTT.

This clone has a single count. The chain carries TRBV4-2 and TRBJ2-1; TRBD2 aligns across 10 bases. The germline gives CDR1 LGHNA, CDR2 YNFKEQ. V was clipped by 4 bases and J by 7 bases; unmatched bases: 10. The CDR3 sequence is 16 residues long. CDR3 sequence (DNA): TGTGCCAGCAGCCTCAAACGGGCTAGCGGGAGTAATGAGCAGTTCTTC. This translates into CASSLKRASGSNEQFF.

The chain carries TRBV5-1 and TRBJ2-1, with 13 bases that match TRBD2. Trimming removed 3 bases from V and 9 bases from J; junction bases left unmatched: 6. The CDR3 length is 15 residues. CDR1 and CDR2 from the germline V gene are SGHRS and YFSETQ. In DNA form, the CDR3 reads TGCGCCAGCAGCTGGACTAGCGGGAGTGCCGGTGAGCAGTTCTTC. Translated: CASSWTSGSAGEQFF. The whole variable domain, remainder taken from reference TRBV5-1 and TRBJ2-1, is KAGVTQTPRYLIKTRGQQVTLSCSPISGHRSVSWYQQTPGQGLQFLFEYFSETQRNKGNFPGRFSGRQFSNSRSEMNVSTLELGDSALYLCASSWTSGSAGEQFFGPGTRLTVL.

J is TRBJ2-1 and V is TRBV2; a weak D match, TRBD2 (6 bases). The CDR3 has 15 amino acids. Trimming took 5 bases from V and 7 from J, leaving 18 bases between them. In germline, CDR1 is SNHLY, CDR2 FYNNEI. For the CDR3, the DNA is TGTGCCAGCAGTCTTGACTTTGCCCGGGGGAATGAGCAGTTCTTC. Amino acid sequence: CASSLDFARGNEQFF.

This clone was counted only a few times. J is TRBJ1-5 and V is TRBV7-2; tentative D call: TRBD1 (5 bases). V gave up 5 bases and J gave up 6 bases, with 11 bases separating them. This CDR3 comprises 13 residues. Germline V lookup: CDR1 SGHTA, CDR2 FQGNSA. CDR3 residues: CASSPGRVQPQHF. DNA for the CDR3: TGTGCCAGCAGCCCGGGACGGGTTCAGCCCCAGCATTTT. The full variable domain, in which reference TRBV7-2 and TRBJ1-5 provide the parts outside the CDR3, is GAGVSQSPSNKVTEKGKDVELRCDPISGHTALYWYRQSLGQGLEFLIYFQGNSAPDKSGLPSDRFSAERTGGSVSTLTIQRTQQEDSAVYLCASSPGRVQPQHFGDGTRLSIL.

This clone was picked up a small number of times. The J gene is TRBJ2-5, the V gene TRBV9; D is unclear. Germline V gene data show CDR1 as SGDLS and CDR2 as YYNGEE. CDR3 length: 14 residues. Trimming shortened V by 3 bases and J by 1 base, and 10 bases separated the two germline ends. The CDR3 here is CASSAASFQETQYF. CDR3 in DNA: TGTGCCAGCAGCGCAGCCTCGTTCCAAGAGACCCAGTACTTC.

This clone was detected only a few times. This rearrangement joins TRBV5-1 to TRBJ1-5; TRBD1 matches at 11 bases. Germline V gene data show CDR1 as SGHRS and CDR2 as YFSETQ. V was pared by 4 bases and J by 7 bases, with 7 bases of the junction left unmatched. This CDR3 contains 15 residues. This chain's CDR3 is CASSPGQGAFQPQHF. The DNA for the CDR3 is TGCGCCAGCAGCCCCGGACAGGGGGCGTTCCAGCCCCAGCATTTT.

The table lists this clone with a count of one. V is TRBV6-5 and J is TRBJ2-6; TRBD1 or TRBD2 may be the D gene (5 bases each). This CDR3 is 11 amino acids long. The V gene's germline CDR1 is MNHEY and CDR2 SVGAGI. CDR3 nucleotide sequence: TGTGGGGGGACTGGGGCCAACGTCCTGACTTTC. Protein sequence: CGGTGANVLTF.

This clone was found a few times. This chain connects TRBV10-3 to TRBJ2-7; no reliable D call. V was clipped by 3 bases and J by 0 bases, with 9 bases between them. CDR1 is ENHRY and CDR2 is SYGVKD in the germline V gene. The CDR3 is made up of 14 amino acids. The CDR3 loop reads CAISDERHSYEQYF. As DNA, the CDR3 is TGTGCCATCAGTGACGAACGGCACTCCTACGAGCAGTACTTC.

The chain joins TRBV28 to TRBJ2-3; perhaps TRBD2 as D (6 bases). The germline CDR1 and CDR2 sequences are MDHEN and SYDVKM. This CDR3 contains 14 residues. V lost 5 bases and J 4 bases, leaving 13 bases between the germline ends. CDR3 protein: CASSRLGSADTQYF. The CDR3 nucleotides read TGTGCCAGCAGTCGACTAGGGTCTGCAGATACGCAGTATTTT.

J is TRBJ1-4 and V is TRBV28; a possible D gene is TRBD1 (6 bases). The germline V gene encodes CDR1 MDHEN and CDR2 SYDVKM. V was clipped by 2 bases and J by 5 bases, with 9 bases between them. This CDR3 is built from 14 residues. Here the CDR3 reads CASSLRRGNEKLFF. Here the CDR3 DNA reads TGTGCCAGCAGTTTAAGAAGGGGGAATGAAAAACTGTTTTTT.

This chain links TRBV5-1 with TRBJ1-1, with 7 bases that match TRBD1. This CDR3 contains 14 residues. Germline values: CDR1 SGHRS, CDR2 YFSETQ. V was pared by 4 bases and J by 4 bases, with 7 bases of the junction left unmatched. The CDR3 protein is CASSPVAGGTEAFF. The CDR3 DNA reads TGCGCCAGCAGCCCCGTGGCAGGGGGCACTGAAGCTTTCTTT.

The chain recombines TRBV30 with TRBJ1-5; D uncertain. There are 15 residues in the CDR3. The V end lost 0 bases, the J end lost 5 bases, and 14 bases lay between the germline ends. Germline V gene data show CDR1 as GTSNPN and CDR2 as SVGIG (reference sequence). The chain's CDR3 is CAWSVHPPRYQPQHF. CDR3 DNA: TGTGCCTGGAGTGTTCACCCGCCAAGGTATCAGCCCCAGCATTTT.

This clone was found a few times. The CDR3 loop reads CASTLPGLSDNEQFF. CDR3 coding DNA: TGTGCCAGCACGCTACCGGGACTATCGGACAATGAGCAGTTCTTC. The V gene is TRBV21-1, the J gene TRBJ2-1; the table gives TRBD2 as D, unverified against the DNA. TRBV21-1 is a pseudogene segment. The CDR3 runs to 15 residues.

The chain employs TRBV9 and TRBJ2-2; 7 nucleotides align to TRBD1. With V trimmed by 6 bases and J by 3 bases, 14 bases remained unmatched. CDR3 length: 17 residues. The germline gives CDR1 SGDLS, CDR2 YYNGEE. The CDR3 spells CASTWKGDRVYTGELFF. In DNA, the CDR3 is TGTGCCAGCACTTGGAAGGGAGACAGGGTATACACCGGGGAGCTGTTTTTT.

This chain links TRBV11-2 with TRBJ2-7; 7 bases align to TRBD2. Losses at the gene ends were 4 bases for V and 6 bases for J; bases not matched to a gene: 9. Germline V gives CDR1 SGHAT, CDR2 FQNNGV. The CDR3 is made up of 14 amino acids. The chain's CDR3 is CASSSGAGAGEQYF. The CDR3 region has the DNA TGTGCCAGCAGCTCCGGGGCGGGAGCGGGCGAGCAGTACTTC.

The rearrangement uses TRBV5-1 and TRBJ1-1; 8 positions agree with TRBD1. CDR3 length: 13 residues. The trim removed 4 bases at V and 7 bases at J, leaving 6 bases unmatched. CDR1 and CDR2 from the germline V gene are SGHRS and YFSETQ. The CDR3 bases are TGCGCCAGCAGCCCAGACAGGGGCGGTGAAGCTTTCTTT. Translated, it gives CASSPDRGGEAFF. Based on the CDR3 plus reference TRBV5-1 and TRBJ1-1, the full variable domain is KAGVTQTPRYLIKTRGQQVTLSCSPISGHRSVSWYQQTPGQGLQFLFEYFSETQRNKGNFPGRFSGRQFSNSRSEMNVSTLELGDSALYLCASSPDRGGEAFFGQGTRLTVV.

The chain recombines TRBV20-1 with TRBJ2-1; the match to TRBD2 covers 8 bases. CDR3 length: 11 amino acids. Germline trimming cut 1 base from V and 15 bases from J; bases unmatched to any gene: 5. Germline V gene lookup returns CDR1 DFQATT and CDR2 SNEGSKA (reference sequence). The CDR3 bases are TGCAGTGCTAGAGCAAGGACTAGCTGGTTCTTC. Translated: CSARARTSWFF.

This clone has just a few counts. The chain carries TRBV14 and TRBJ2-1; 9 bases fit TRBD2. Germline assignment: CDR1 SGHDN and CDR2 FVKESK. CDR3 length: 15 residues. V lost 2 bases, J lost 4 bases, and 3 bases stayed unmatched. Written as DNA, the CDR3 is TGTGCCAGCAGCCAACTAGCGGGACATTACAATGAGCAGTTCTTC. Protein sequence: CASSQLAGHYNEQFF.

This clone was counted a few times. This rearrangement joins TRBV30 to TRBJ1-4; D might be TRBD1 (5 bases). Trimming left V 4 bases short and J 7 bases short, with 10 bases between. The germline V gene has CDR1 GTSNPN and CDR2 SVGIG (reference sequence). This CDR3 comprises 12 residues. CDR3 in DNA: TGTGCCTGGACAGGCGGGGGTGAAAAACTGTTTTTT. Translated, it gives CAWTGGGEKLFF.

This clone was counted a few times. The rearrangement uses TRBV9 and TRBJ2-1, with D unclear. In germline, CDR1 is SGDLS, CDR2 YYNGEE. V lost 4 bases and J lost 6, with 8 bases in between. This CDR3 comprises 12 residues. Here the CDR3 DNA reads TGTGCCAGCAGCCCTCCTATCAATGAGCAGTTCTTC. This sequence encodes CASSPPINEQFF.

This clone was seen a handful of times. V and J are TRBV5-4 and TRBJ2-2, with TRBD2 matching over 11 bases. The V gene's germline CDR1 is SGHNT and CDR2 YYREEE (reference sequence). With 6 bases clipped from V and 7 bases from J, the junction kept 14 bases outside the gene matches. This CDR3 contains 17 residues. CDR3 region: CASNLGTSGPQGGELFF. Here the CDR3 DNA reads TGTGCCAGCAACCTTGGGACTAGCGGTCCTCAGGGCGGGGAGCTGTTTTTT.

This clone appeared a few times. This chain joins TRBV28 and TRBJ2-5; D gene ambiguous. Per germline, CDR1 MDHEN and CDR2 SYDVKM. The CDR3 sequence is 13 residues long. Trimming took 6 bases from V and 5 from J, leaving 13 bases between them. In nucleotides, the CDR3 is TGTGCCAGCAGCCCGCCAATCGGGGAGACCCAGTACTTC. This encodes CASSPPIGETQYF.

The genes are TRBV2 and TRBJ2-3; 10 positions match TRBD2. Trimming removed 7 bases from V and 4 bases from J; junction bases left unmatched: 5. This CDR3 contains 14 residues. From germline, CDR1 is SNHLY and CDR2 FYNNEI. The CDR3 DNA follows: TGTGCCAGCATCCTAGCGGGAGTCCCAGATACGCAGTATTTT. Amino acids: CASILAGVPDTQYF. Based on the CDR3 plus reference TRBV2 and TRBJ2-3, the full variable domain is EPEVTQTPSHQVTQMGQEVILRCVPISNHLYFYWYRQILGQKVEFLVSFYNNEISEKSEIFDDQFSVERPDGSNFTLKIRSTKLEDSAMYFCASILAGVPDTQYFGPGTRLTVL.

The J gene is TRBJ2-7, the V gene TRBV7-2, with 12 bases aligning to TRBD2. Germline assignment: CDR1 SGHTA and CDR2 FQGNSA. The CDR3 runs to 13 residues. V lost 5 bases, J lost 6 bases, and 2 bases stayed unmatched. The CDR3 sequence is CASSVLAGGEQYF. The CDR3 nucleotides are TGTGCCAGCAGCGTACTAGCGGGAGGCGAGCAGTACTTC.

This clone was detected only a few times. This chain uses TRBV9 with TRBJ1-3; maybe TRBD1 (6 bases). Trimming cost V 0 bases and J 2 bases, with 12 bases left between them. The germline V gene has CDR1 SGDLS and CDR2 YYNGEE. The CDR3 is 16 amino acids. CDR3 in amino acids: CASSVGAGAPGNTIYF. The DNA of the CDR3 is TGTGCCAGCAGCGTAGGGGCGGGGGCGCCTGGAAACACCATATATTTT. Full variable domain (missing parts from reference TRBV9 and TRBJ1-3): DSGVTQTPKHLITATGQRVTLRCSPRSGDLSVYWYQQSLDQGLQFLIQYYNGEERAKGNILERFSAQQFPDLHSELNLSSLELGDSALYFCASSVGAGAPGNTIYFGEGSWLTVV.

This clone was recorded once. V gene TRBV30 combines with J gene TRBJ2-7; 11 bases line up with TRBD2. The CDR3 extends over 15 amino acids. V trimming: 2 bases; J trimming: 3 bases; junction bases outside the gene matches: 6. Germline lookup yields CDR1 GTSNPN and CDR2 SVGIG (reference sequence). The CDR3 is CAWSPGLAEIYEQYF. The CDR3 coding sequence is TGTGCCTGGAGTCCGGGACTAGCGGAGATCTACGAGCAGTACTTC.

This clone was seen only a few times. Here the CDR3 reads CASSVGLAGATDTQYF. Written as DNA, the CDR3 is TGTGCCAGCAGCGTAGGACTAGCGGGAGCGACAGATACGCAGTATTTT. The chain links TRBV9 to TRBJ2-3, with 12 positions matching TRBD2. CDR1 is SGDLS and CDR2 is YYNGEE in the germline V gene. This CDR3 has 16 amino acids. Unmatched junction bases numbered 2, after V lost 0 bases and J lost 3 bases.

This clone appeared a few times. This chain links TRBV27 with TRBJ2-1, with 14 bases lining up with TRBD2. The CDR3 has 15 amino acids. CDR1 and CDR2 (germline): MNHEY, SMNVEV (reference sequence). V trimming: 5 bases; J trimming: 7 bases; junction bases outside the gene matches: 4. The CDR3 is CASSRLAGGNNEQFF. CDR3 in DNA: TGTGCCAGCAGTAGACTAGCGGGAGGGAATAATGAGCAGTTCTTC.

The genes are TRBV10-3 and TRBJ2-1; D possibly corresponds to TRBD1 (5 bases). The CDR3 length is 13 residues. V was trimmed by 8 bases and J by 0 bases, leaving 8 bases between them. The V gene's germline CDR1 is ENHRY and CDR2 SYGVKD. The CDR3 DNA is TGTGCCATCGGGGCAGGCTCCTACAATGAGCAGTTCTTC. Its protein is CAIGAGSYNEQFF.